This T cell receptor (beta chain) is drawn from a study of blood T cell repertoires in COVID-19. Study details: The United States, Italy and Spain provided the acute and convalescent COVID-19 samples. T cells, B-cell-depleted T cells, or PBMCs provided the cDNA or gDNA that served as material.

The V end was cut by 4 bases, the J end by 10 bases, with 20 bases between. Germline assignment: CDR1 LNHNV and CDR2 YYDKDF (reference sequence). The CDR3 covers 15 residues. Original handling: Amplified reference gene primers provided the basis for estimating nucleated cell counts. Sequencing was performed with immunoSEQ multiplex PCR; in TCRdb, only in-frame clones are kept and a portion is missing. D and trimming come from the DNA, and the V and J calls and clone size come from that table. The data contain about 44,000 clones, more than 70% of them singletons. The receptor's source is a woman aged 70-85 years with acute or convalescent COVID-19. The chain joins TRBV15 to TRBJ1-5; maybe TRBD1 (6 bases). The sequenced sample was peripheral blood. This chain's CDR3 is CATSTGGAGASPQHF. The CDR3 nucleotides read TGTGCCACCAGCACGGGGGGGGCCGGGGCATCCCCCCAGCATTTT.